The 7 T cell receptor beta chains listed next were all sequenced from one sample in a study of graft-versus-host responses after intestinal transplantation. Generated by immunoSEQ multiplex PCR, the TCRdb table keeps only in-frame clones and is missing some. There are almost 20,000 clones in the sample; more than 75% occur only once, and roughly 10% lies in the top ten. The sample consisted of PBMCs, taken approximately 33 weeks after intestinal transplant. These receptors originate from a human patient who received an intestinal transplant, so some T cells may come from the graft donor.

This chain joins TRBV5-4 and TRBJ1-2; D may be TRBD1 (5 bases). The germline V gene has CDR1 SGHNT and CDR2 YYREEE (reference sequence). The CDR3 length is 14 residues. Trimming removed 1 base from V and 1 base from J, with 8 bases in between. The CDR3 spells CASSLTRGNYGYTF. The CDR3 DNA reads TGTGCCAGCAGCTTGACGAGGGGTAACTATGGCTACACCTTC.

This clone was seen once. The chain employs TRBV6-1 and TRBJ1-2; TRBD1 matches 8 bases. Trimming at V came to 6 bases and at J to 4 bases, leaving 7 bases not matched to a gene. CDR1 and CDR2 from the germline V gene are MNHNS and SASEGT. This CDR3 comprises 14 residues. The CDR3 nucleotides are TGTGCCAGCAGAGGGCTGGGACAGGCCTATGGCTACACCTTC. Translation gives CASRGLGQAYGYTF.

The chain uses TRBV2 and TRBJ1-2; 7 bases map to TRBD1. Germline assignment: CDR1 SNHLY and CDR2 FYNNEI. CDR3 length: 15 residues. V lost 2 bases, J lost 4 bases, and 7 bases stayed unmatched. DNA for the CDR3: TGTGCCAGCAGTGAATCGGAGGGGGCAAGCTATGGCTACACCTTC. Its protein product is CASSESEGASYGYTF.

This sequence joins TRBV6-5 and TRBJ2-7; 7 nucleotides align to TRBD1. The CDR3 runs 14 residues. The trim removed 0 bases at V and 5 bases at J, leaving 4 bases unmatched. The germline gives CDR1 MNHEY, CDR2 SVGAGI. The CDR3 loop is CASSYSRDSNEQYF. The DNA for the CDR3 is TGTGCCAGCAGTTACTCGAGGGACAGCAACGAGCAGTACTTC.

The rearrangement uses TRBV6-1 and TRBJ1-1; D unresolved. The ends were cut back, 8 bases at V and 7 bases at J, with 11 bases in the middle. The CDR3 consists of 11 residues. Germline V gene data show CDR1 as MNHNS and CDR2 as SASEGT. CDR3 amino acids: CASRAGGEAFF. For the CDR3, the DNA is TGTGCCAGCCGGGCTGGAGGTGAAGCTTTCTTT.

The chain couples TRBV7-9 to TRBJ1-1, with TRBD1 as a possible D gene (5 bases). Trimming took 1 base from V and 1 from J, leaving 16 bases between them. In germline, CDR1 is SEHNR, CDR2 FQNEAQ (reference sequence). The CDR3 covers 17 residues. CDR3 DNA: TGTGCCAGCAGCTTAGTGTATCCGGGAAGGGGGAACACTGAAGCTTTCTTT. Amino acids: CASSLVYPGRGNTEAFF.

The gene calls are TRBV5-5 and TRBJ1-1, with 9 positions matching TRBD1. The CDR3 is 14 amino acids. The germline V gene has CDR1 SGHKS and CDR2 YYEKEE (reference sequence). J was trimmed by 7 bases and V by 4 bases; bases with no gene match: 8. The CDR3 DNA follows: TGTGCCAGCAGCATCGGGACAGGGAGGGGTGAAGCTTTCTTT. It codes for CASSIGTGRGEAFF. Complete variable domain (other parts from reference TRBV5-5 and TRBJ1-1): DAGVTQSPTHLIKTRGQQVTLRCSPISGHKSVSWYQQVLGQGPQFIFQYYEKEERGRGNFPDRFSARQFPNYSSELNVNALLLGDSALYLCASSIGTGRGEAFFGQGTRLTVV.